Below, 12 T cell receptor beta chains from the same sample are listed, as sequenced in a study of human T cells and chemical hapten exposure. TCRdb passed the RACE reads through MiXCR, listing each CDR3 protein once. The table lists about 52,000 distinct CDR3 sequences, 9.9% of them singletons. The time point is: patch test 3, about 24 weeks after DPC sensitization. As for treatment: therapeutic diphenylcyclopropenone sensitization with weekly scalp DPC. The sequencing here drew on whole blood, taken in connection with sensitization to the hapten diphenylcyclopropenone (DPC). All receptors derive from a woman in her thirties or forties with alopecia areata. Some clones in this sample may be carry-over from other donors' samples.

This clonotype was seen more than once but under ten times. J is TRBJ1-1 and V is TRBV30; no firm D call. This CDR3 region has 12 residues. Trimming removed 8 bases from V and 5 bases from J, with 15 bases in between. CDR1 is GTSNPN, CDR2 SVGIG, per germline (reference sequence). The CDR3 DNA reads as TGTGCCCTCCATCTGGGGTGGACTGAAGCTTTCTTT. Its translation: CALHLGWTEAFF.

The chain combines TRBV12-3 or TRBV12-4 with TRBJ1-2; unclear D gene. V was pared by 6 bases and J by 8 bases, with 13 bases between. The CDR3 loop spans 12 amino acids. The CDR3 here is CASRRNVEGYTF. The CDR3, as DNA: TGTGCCAGCAGGCGAAACGTTGAGGGCTACACCTTC.

This clonotype was seen at least ten times. The chain recombines TRBV6-1 with TRBJ2-1; a weak D match, TRBD2 (5 bases). The germline V and J ends were trimmed by 3 bases and 0 bases, with 9 bases remaining between them. Germline assignment: CDR1 MNHNS and CDR2 SASEGT. The CDR3 is 15 amino acids. The CDR3 spells CASSEVASSYNEQFF. The CDR3 nucleotides read TGTGCCAGCAGTGAGGTAGCGAGCTCCTACAATGAGCAGTTCTTC.

This clonotype turned up a few times. The CDR3 spells CASSIFSGGTANTGELFF. The CDR3 DNA reads as TGTGCCAGTAGTATCTTTAGCGGGGGGACCGCGAACACCGGGGAGCTGTTTTTT. The chain carries TRBV19 and TRBJ2-2, with 10 bases identical to TRBD2. Per the germline V gene, CDR1 is LNHDA and CDR2 is SQIVND (reference sequence). The V gene end was trimmed by 3 bases and the J gene end by 0 bases; junction bases not matched to a gene: 7. The CDR3 contains 18 residues.

This clonotype was seen a few times. The chain employs TRBV15 and TRBJ2-5, with 14 positions matching TRBD2. Per germline, CDR1 LNHNV and CDR2 YYDKDF (reference sequence). The CDR3 sequence is 16 residues long. V was pared by 0 bases and J by 5 bases, with 2 bases of the junction left unmatched. The CDR3 sequence: CATSRDRTSGRETQYF. The CDR3 DNA sequence: TGTGCCACCAGCAGAGATAGGACTAGCGGGAGGGAGACCCAGTACTTC.

This clonotype was observed a few times. The DNA of the CDR3 is TGCGCCAGCAGCTCCATCAACTCTGGGGCCAACGTCCTGACTTTC. Translating it yields CASSSINSGANVLTF. J is TRBJ2-6 and V is TRBV5-1, with unresolved D. Looked up from germline, CDR1 is SGHRS and CDR2 is YFSETQ. The CDR3 consists of 15 residues. V was pared by 3 bases and J by 0 bases, with 7 bases between. Drawing the rest from reference TRBV5-1 and TRBJ2-6, the complete variable domain is KAGVTQTPRYLIKTRGQQVTLSCSPISGHRSVSWYQQTPGQGLQFLFEYFSETQRNKGNFPGRFSGRQFSNSRSEMNVSTLELGDSALYLCASSSINSGANVLTFGAGSRLTVL.

This clonotype has more than one count but fewer than ten. This chain links TRBV6-1 with TRBJ1-1; D is perhaps TRBD1 (5 bases). This CDR3 spans 13 amino acids. Germline loops: CDR1 MNHNS, CDR2 SASEGT. Between the trimmed V and J ends, which lost 5 bases and 0 bases, there was a span of 7 bases. CDR3 protein: CASSRQLNTEAFF. CDR3 bases: TGTGCCAGCAGTAGACAGTTGAACACTGAAGCTTTCTTT.

This clonotype was observed many times. The chain is built from TRBV6-1 and TRBJ1-1; D perhaps matches TRBD1 (5 bases). Germline V lookup: CDR1 MNHNS, CDR2 SASEGT. The V and J ends lost 2 bases and 1 base respectively, with 11 bases between them. This CDR3 region has 15 residues. CDR3 DNA sequence: TGTGCCAGCAGTGAACGCGGGACGGGGAACACTGAAGCTTTCTTT. Encoded protein: CASSERGTGNTEAFF.

This clonotype was counted ten times or more. This chain joins TRBV7-2 and TRBJ1-6, with D unresolved. CDR3 length: 14 residues. CDR1 and CDR2 from the germline V gene are SGHTA and FQGNSA. V was cut by 1 base and J by 10 bases, with 11 bases left in between. The CDR3 region is CASSLVALESPLHF. The CDR3 DNA reads as TGTGCCAGCAGCTTAGTAGCCTTAGAGTCACCCCTCCACTTT.

There are many counts of this clonotype. V usage is TRBV16 and J usage is TRBJ2-2, with D unresolved. V lost 2 bases and J lost 5, with 6 bases in between. Germline CDR1 and CDR2: KGHSY and FQNENV. The CDR3 sequence is 13 residues long. The CDR3, as DNA: TGTGCCAGCAGCCAACGGGCGACCGGGGAGCTGTTTTTT. Protein product: CASSQRATGELFF.

This clonotype was seen repeatedly, ten times or more. The J gene is TRBJ2-4, the V gene TRBV11-2; tentative D call: TRBD2 (8 bases). V was cut by 2 bases and J by 0 bases, with 20 bases left in between. Germline CDR1 SGHAT, CDR2 FQNNGV. The CDR3 runs 19 residues. CDR3 coding DNA: TGTGCCAGCAGCTTAAATTTTCTTAGCGGGGACAGAGCCAAAAACATTCAGTACTTC. As protein: CASSLNFLSGDRAKNIQYF.

The V and J genes are TRBV20-1 and TRBJ2-5; no clear D. Trimming removed 0 bases from V and 7 bases from J, with 12 bases in between. The CDR3 is 13 residues long. Germline lookup yields CDR1 DFQATT and CDR2 SNEGSKA (reference sequence). In nucleotides, the CDR3 is TGCAGTGCTAGAGATGCAGGTCTGGGGACCCAGTACTTC. Its protein product is CSARDAGLGTQYF.